The source of this TCR beta chain is a study of T cells after yellow fever vaccination. General observations from the study: A small share of clonotypes appeared in both CD4 and CD8 compartments.

Via MiXCR, TCRdb re-called the 5' RACE reads, giving one row per CDR3 protein. Here the sample spans 620,000 or so distinct CDR3 sequences, roughly an eighth being singletons. The table lists this clonotype with a few counts. Its antigen remains unknown. Germline V CDR1 and CDR2: MNHEY, SMNVEV (reference sequence). This CDR3 has 13 amino acids. V dropped 5 bases and J dropped 9; count of bases not matched to a gene: 7. The rearrangement uses TRBV27 and TRBJ2-4, with 7 bases that match TRBD2. The sequenced sample was PBMCs, obtained on the day of the yellow fever booster vaccination. The sequence came from a man aged 25-45 years who received the YFV17D yellow fever vaccine. Here the CDR3 reads CASSGAGEGIQYF. CDR3 DNA sequence: TGTGCCAGCAGTGGCGCGGGGGAGGGCATTCAGTACTTC.